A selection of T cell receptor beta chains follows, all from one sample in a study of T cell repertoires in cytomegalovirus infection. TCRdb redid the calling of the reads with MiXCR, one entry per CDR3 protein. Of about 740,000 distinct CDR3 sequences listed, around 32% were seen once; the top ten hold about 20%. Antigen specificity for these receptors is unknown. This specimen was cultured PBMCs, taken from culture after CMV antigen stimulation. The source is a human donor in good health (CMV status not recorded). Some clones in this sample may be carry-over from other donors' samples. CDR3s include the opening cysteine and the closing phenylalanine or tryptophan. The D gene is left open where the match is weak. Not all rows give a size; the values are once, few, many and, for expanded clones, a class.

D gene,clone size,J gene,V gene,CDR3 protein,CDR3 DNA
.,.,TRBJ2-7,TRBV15,CATSGGGDRYEQYF,TGTGCCACCAGCGGAGGAGGGGACCGCTACGAGCAGTACTTC
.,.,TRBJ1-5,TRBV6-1,CASTETSNQPQHF,TGTGCCAGCACCGAAACCAGCAATCAGCCCCAGCATTTT
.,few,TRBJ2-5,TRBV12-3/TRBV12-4,CASSNRVPLGQETQYF,TGTGCCAGCAGCAATAGAGTACCCCTGGGGCAAGAGACCCAGTACTTC
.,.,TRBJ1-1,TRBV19,CASSDGTTKNTEAFF,TGTGCCAGTAGCGATGGGACCACCAAGAACACTGAAGCTTTCTTT
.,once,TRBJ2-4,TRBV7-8,CASSKGLAKNIQYF,TGTGCCAGCAGCAAGGGACTAGCCAAAAACATTCAGTACTTC
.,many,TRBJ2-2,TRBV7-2,CASSLGIGRRRDTGELFF,TGTGCCAGCAGCTTAGGGATAGGGAGGCGCCGGGACACCGGGGAGCTGTTTTTT
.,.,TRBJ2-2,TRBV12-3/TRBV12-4,CASSYSSLGELFF,TGTGCCAGCAGTTACAGTTCTCTGGGGGAGCTGTTTTTT
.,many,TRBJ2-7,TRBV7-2,CASSPTSYEQYF,TGTGCCAGCAGTCCCACGTCCTACGAGCAGTACTTC
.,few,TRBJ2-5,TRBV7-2,CASSIVGPDATQYF,TGTGCCAGCAGCATTGTGGGGCCGGACGCGACCCAGTACTTC
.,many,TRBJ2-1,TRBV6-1,CASRRGAEGSYNEQFF,TGTGCCAGCAGAAGAGGAGCGGAAGGCTCCTACAATGAGCAGTTCTTC
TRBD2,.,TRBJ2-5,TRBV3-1,CASSPASGQETQYF,TGTGCCAGCTCTCCAGCTAGCGGTCAGGAGACCCAGTACTTC
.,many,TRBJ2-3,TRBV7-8,CASSLFPAGGPDTDTQYF,TGTGCCAGCAGCTTATTCCCGGCCGGTGGTCCGGACACAGATACGCAGTATTTT
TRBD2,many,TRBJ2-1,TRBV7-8,CASSTGTSGRVDNEQFF,TGTGCCAGCAGCACAGGGACTAGCGGGAGGGTGGACAATGAGCAGTTCTTC
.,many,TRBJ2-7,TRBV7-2,CASSLPGNSYEQYF,TGTGCCAGCAGTTTACCTGGCAACTCCTACGAGCAGTACTTC
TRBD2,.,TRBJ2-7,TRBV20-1,CSARSWREGPYEQYF,TGCAGTGCTAGATCCTGGCGGGAGGGCCCGTACGAGCAGTACTTC
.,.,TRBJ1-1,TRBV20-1,CSAGAGADTEAFF,TGCAGTGCCGGGGCGGGGGCGGACACTGAAGCTTTCTTT
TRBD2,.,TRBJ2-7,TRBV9,CASSVEREGYEQYF,TGTGCCAGCAGCGTAGAGCGGGAGGGTTACGAGCAGTACTTC
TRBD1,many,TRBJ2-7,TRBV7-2,CASSRRQGPYVYEQYF,TGTGCCAGCAGCCGAAGACAGGGTCCTTACGTCTACGAGCAGTACTTC
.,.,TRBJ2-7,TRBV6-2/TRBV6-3,CASSYDGSAYEQYF,TGTGCCAGCAGTTATGACGGGAGCGCCTACGAGCAGTACTTC
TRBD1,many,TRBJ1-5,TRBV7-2,CASSKTGYSNQPQHF,TGTGCCAGCAGCAAGACAGGGTATAGCAATCAGCCCCAGCATTTT
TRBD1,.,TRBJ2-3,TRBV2,CASSDRTGILYF,TGTGCCAGCAGTGACCGGACAGGGATATTGTATTTT
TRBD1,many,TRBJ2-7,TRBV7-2,CASSLDRAYEQYF,TGTGCCAGCAGCTTGGACAGGGCCTACGAGCAGTACTTC
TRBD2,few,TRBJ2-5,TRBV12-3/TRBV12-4,CASSSSLAGAPETQYF,TGTGCCAGCAGTTCCTCGCTAGCGGGAGCCCCAGAGACCCAGTACTTC
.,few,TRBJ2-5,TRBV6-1,CASSDHLVTQYF,TGTGCCAGCAGTGATCACCTTGTGACCCAGTACTTC
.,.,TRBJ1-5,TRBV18,CASSPMTDYQPQHF,TGTGCCAGCTCACCAATGACAGACTATCAGCCCCAGCATTTT
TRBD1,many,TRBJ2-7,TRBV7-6,CASTADRGGEQYF,TGTGCCAGCACCGCCGACAGGGGGGGCGAGCAGTACTTC
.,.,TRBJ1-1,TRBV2,CASRRGYTLGTEAFF,TGTGCCAGCAGGCGGGGGTACACTCTGGGCACTGAAGCTTTCTTT
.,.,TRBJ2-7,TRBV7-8,CASSLFLGVSYEQYF,TGTGCCAGCAGCTTATTCTTGGGGGTCTCCTACGAGCAGTACTTC
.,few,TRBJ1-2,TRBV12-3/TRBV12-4,CATVWGANYGYTF,TGTGCCACCGTATGGGGGGCGAACTATGGCTACACCTTC
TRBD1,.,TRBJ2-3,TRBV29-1,CSVGGLGDRGPDTQYF,TGCAGCGTTGGGGGTTTGGGGGACAGGGGGCCAGATACGCAGTATTTT